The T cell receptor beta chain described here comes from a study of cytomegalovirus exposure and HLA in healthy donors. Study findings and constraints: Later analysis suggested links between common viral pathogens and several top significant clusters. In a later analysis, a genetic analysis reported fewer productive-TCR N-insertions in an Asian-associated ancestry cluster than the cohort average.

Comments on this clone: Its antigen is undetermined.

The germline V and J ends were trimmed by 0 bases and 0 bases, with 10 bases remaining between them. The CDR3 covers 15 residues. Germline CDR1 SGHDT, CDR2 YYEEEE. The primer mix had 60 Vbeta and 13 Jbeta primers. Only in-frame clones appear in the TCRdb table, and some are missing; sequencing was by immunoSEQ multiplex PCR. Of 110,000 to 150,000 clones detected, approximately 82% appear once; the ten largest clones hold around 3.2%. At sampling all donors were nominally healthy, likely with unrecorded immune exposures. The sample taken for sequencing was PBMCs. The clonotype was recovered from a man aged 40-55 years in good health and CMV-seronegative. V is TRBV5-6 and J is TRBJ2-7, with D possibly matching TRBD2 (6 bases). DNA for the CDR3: TGTGCCAGCAGCTTGGCGGGACTGAGCTCCTACGAGCAGTACTTC. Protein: CASSLAGLSSYEQYF.